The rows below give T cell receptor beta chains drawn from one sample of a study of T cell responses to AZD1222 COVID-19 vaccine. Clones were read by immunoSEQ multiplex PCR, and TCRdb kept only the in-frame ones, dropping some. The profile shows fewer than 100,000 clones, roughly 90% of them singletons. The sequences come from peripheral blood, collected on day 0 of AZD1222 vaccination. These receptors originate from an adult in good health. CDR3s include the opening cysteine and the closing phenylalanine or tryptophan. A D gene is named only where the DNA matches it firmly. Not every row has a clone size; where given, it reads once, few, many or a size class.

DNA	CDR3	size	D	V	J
TGCGCCAGCAGCTTAGAGCGGGACTCACCCCTCCACTTT	CASSLERDSPLHF	few	.	TRBV5-1	TRBJ1-6
TGTGCCAGCAGCCCGGCCTCCAAGGAAAAACTGTTTTTT	CASSPASKEKLFF	.	.	TRBV16	TRBJ1-4
TGTGCCAGCCTCCCGAGCAGTGGGGAGACCCAGTACTTC	CASLPSSGETQYF	once	.	TRBV6-5	TRBJ2-5
TGTGCCAGCAACCTAATGGGGGGCACTGAAGCTTTCTTT	CASNLMGGTEAFF	once	.	TRBV7-9	TRBJ1-1
TGCAGCGTTCTAATGGGGGGGGACGAGCAGTACTTC	CSVLMGGDEQYF	.	TRBD2	TRBV29-1	TRBJ2-7
TGTGCCAGCAGTTTATGGGGCAACCAAGAGACCCAGTACTTC	CASSLWGNQETQYF	.	.	TRBV27	TRBJ2-5
TGTGCCAGCAGCCAAGATGGCAAGCCCCAGCATTTT	CASSQDGKPQHF	.	.	TRBV3-1/TRBV3-2	TRBJ1-5
TGTGCCAGTAGTATAGAGACTAGCGGCTACGAGCAGTACTTC	CASSIETSGYEQYF	.	TRBD2	TRBV19	TRBJ2-7
TGTGCCAGCAGCTTGGTGTCCGGGGGGCGTGAAAAACTGTTTTTT	CASSLVSGGREKLFF	.	.	TRBV5-6	TRBJ1-4
TGTGCCAGCAGTTGGGCTGGACTGAGGAGCTCCTACGAGCAGTACTTC	CASSWAGLRSSYEQYF	.	.	TRBV6-5	TRBJ2-7
TGTGCCAGCAGCATCACGGGGGGAGTTGATGGTTTCTTT	CASSITGGVDGFF	.	.	TRBV3-1/TRBV3-2	TRBJ1-1
TGTGCCAGCAGCCAGGGTCAGCTAGAACTGTTTTTT	CASSQGQLELFF	.	.	TRBV6-2/TRBV6-3	TRBJ1-4
TGTGCCAGCAGTTACAGGGACCCGAACACTGAAGCTTTCTTT	CASSYRDPNTEAFF	once	.	TRBV27	TRBJ1-1
TGTGCCAGCAGCGTCGTTAGGGGCGCTAACTATGGCTACACCTTC	CASSVVRGANYGYTF	.	.	TRBV6-5	TRBJ1-2
TGTGCCAGCAGTTACGGAAACACCATATATTTT	CASSYGNTIYF	.	.	TRBV6-5	TRBJ1-3
TGTGCTAGTGGCCAAGGGGGCCCGAGTTGGGATACGCAGTATTTT	CASGQGGPSWDTQYF	.	TRBD1	TRBV12-5	TRBJ2-3
TGCGCCAGCGGACCAGCTACAGGGAACACTGAAGCTTTCTTT	CASGPATGNTEAFF	.	.	TRBV5-1	TRBJ1-1
TGTGCCAGCAGCCAAAGGGGAAGGGGTTATGGCTACACCTTC	CASSQRGRGYGYTF	.	.	TRBV5-6	TRBJ1-2
TGTGCCAGCAGCTATGACCCGACCCCGACCTACGAGCAGTACTTC	CASSYDPTPTYEQYF	.	.	TRBV7-2	TRBJ2-7
TGTGCCAGCAGCTCAAACCGGGACCGGGAGACCCAGTACTTC	CASSSNRDRETQYF	.	.	TRBV7-2	TRBJ2-5
TGTGCCAGCAGACTTACAGGGGCTGGAAACACCATATATTTT	CASRLTGAGNTIYF	.	TRBD1	TRBV11-2	TRBJ1-3
TGTGCCACGGGGGAGGGGGGTTTAGTTCCCCTGAAGTCACCCCTCCACTTT	CATGEGGLVPLKSPLHF	.	.	TRBV10-3	TRBJ1-6
TGTGCCAGCAGCTTTAGTAGCGGGGGGACGGGGTATGGCTACACCTTC	CASSFSSGGTGYGYTF	.	.	TRBV11-2	TRBJ1-2
TGTGCCAGCAGCTTACCATGGACAGCGAACACTGAAGCTTTCTTT	CASSLPWTANTEAFF	.	.	TRBV7-2	TRBJ1-1
TGTGCCAGCAGCCCTCTAGGGATCTACAATGAGCAGTTCTTC	CASSPLGIYNEQFF	.	.	TRBV27	TRBJ2-1
TGCGCCAGCAGGCCACTAGCGACACAATGGGGAGAGCAGTTCTTC	CASRPLATQWGEQFF	.	TRBD2	TRBV5-1	TRBJ2-1
TGTGCCAGCAGTAACCCGACAGGGGTCTCCTACAATGAGCAGTTCTTC	CASSNPTGVSYNEQFF	.	TRBD1	TRBV6-2/TRBV6-3	TRBJ2-1
TGTGCCAGCAGCCGAGACAGGAGTGGAGCTTTCTTT	CASSRDRSGAFF	.	.	TRBV2	TRBJ1-1
TGTGCCAGCAGCTTAGAGGTTTCTCTTTATGGCTACACCTTC	CASSLEVSLYGYTF	once	.	TRBV11-2	TRBJ1-2
TGTGCCAGCAGTCGGACAGGGACATTAAGCAATCAGCCCCAGCATTTT	CASSRTGTLSNQPQHF	once	TRBD1	TRBV6-2/TRBV6-3	TRBJ1-5
TGTGCCAGCAGACTTGGACAGCACACCTACGAGCAGTACTTC	CASRLGQHTYEQYF	once	.	TRBV28	TRBJ2-7
TGTGCCAGCAGATTAGCGGGAGGTGTAAATGAGCAGTTCTTC	CASRLAGGVNEQFF	.	TRBD2	TRBV6-6	TRBJ2-1
TGCGCCAGCAGTGAGAAAAGTCCGGACACTGAAGCTTTCTTT	CASSEKSPDTEAFF	few	.	TRBV10-1	TRBJ1-1
TGCAGCGTAGATCCCGGGACTAGCGGGGTTCACGAGCAGTACTTC	CSVDPGTSGVHEQYF	.	TRBD2	TRBV29-1	TRBJ2-7
TGTGCCAGCAGCTTACTGAATGAAGGCTACACCTTC	CASSLLNEGYTF	once	.	TRBV7-2	TRBJ1-2
TGTGCCAGCAGTTTCAGGGGCAGTTATGGCTACACCTTC	CASSFRGSYGYTF	few	.	TRBV12-3/TRBV12-4	TRBJ1-2
TGTGCCAGCAGCGTAGACCCGGGGGACACTGAAGCTTTCTTT	CASSVDPGDTEAFF	.	.	TRBV9	TRBJ1-1
TGTGCCAGCAGCTCCGACAGGTTTCCCTACGAGCAGTACTTC	CASSSDRFPYEQYF	.	.	TRBV13	TRBJ2-7
TGTGCCAGCAGTTACGACAGAAACAATCAGCCCCAGCATTTT	CASSYDRNNQPQHF	.	.	TRBV6-5	TRBJ1-5
TGTGCCAGCAGTTACCCGACAGGGGAAGCTGAAGCTTTCTTT	CASSYPTGEAEAFF	.	TRBD1	TRBV6-2/TRBV6-3	TRBJ1-1
TGTGCCAGCAGCCATGGTAAGGCCTATGGCTACACCTTC	CASSHGKAYGYTF	.	.	TRBV14	TRBJ1-2
TGTGCCAGCAGCTTTGCGGGAGGGAACAATCAGCCCCAGCATTTT	CASSFAGGNNQPQHF	.	.	TRBV7-2	TRBJ1-5
TGTGCCAGCAATAACAGGGGCACTGAAGCTTTCTTT	CASNNRGTEAFF	.	TRBD1	TRBV6-5	TRBJ1-1
TGTGCCAGCAGTGACTTGAGAACCCCACCGGGCTATGGCTACACCTTC	CASSDLRTPPGYGYTF	.	.	TRBV6-4	TRBJ1-2
TGCAGCGTTGGAACGGAGGGCAATCAGCCCCAGCATTTT	CSVGTEGNQPQHF	.	.	TRBV29-1	TRBJ1-5
TGTGCCAGCAGCTCACGACAGGGGAGCACCGGGGAGCTGTTTTTT	CASSSRQGSTGELFF	.	TRBD1	TRBV7-2	TRBJ2-2
TGTGCCAGCAGCCGTGCGGGAGCCTTTTACGAGCAGTACTTC	CASSRAGAFYEQYF	.	TRBD2	TRBV7-2	TRBJ2-7
TGTGCCACCAGTGATTCGAGCTCCTACGAGCAGTACTTC	CATSDSSSYEQYF	.	.	TRBV24-1	TRBJ2-7
TGCAGCGTTGAAGACGGAGATACGCAGTATTTT	CSVEDGDTQYF	.	.	TRBV29-1	TRBJ2-3
TGTGCCAGCAGCTCGGAAACAGGGGGCTCTAATGAAAAACTGTTTTTT	CASSSETGGSNEKLFF	.	TRBD1	TRBV7-9	TRBJ1-4
TGTGCCAGCTCACCAAGTCCAGTTATTTGGGACACTGAAGCTTTCTTT	CASSPSPVIWDTEAFF	few	.	TRBV18	TRBJ1-1
TGTGCCAGCAGCGTGAGCAGGACTAGCGGGGTAGAAGATACGCAGTATTTT	CASSVSRTSGVEDTQYF	once	TRBD2	TRBV9	TRBJ2-3